The T cell receptor (beta chain) described here comes from a study of blood T cell repertoires in COVID-19 (dated by TCRdb to 2020 to 2021). In the study overall: Samples from collaborators originated in the United States, Italy and Spain and spanned both the acute and convalescent phases of COVID-19. HLA class I and class II types, where available, came from metadata supplied by the sample provider rather than from assay-based typing. A de-identified subject ID, COVID-19 status, age in years and sex were almost always included in the sample metadata. A freely available public database, intended as a resource for researchers studying the immune response to SARS-CoV-2, is where the repertoires were released. Deeply sampled blood TCRbeta repertoires from subjects exposed to, actively infected with, or recovered from COVID-19 were included in the dataset. The samples were drawn from the first 160 participants of the ongoing ImmuneRACE study and from 950 to 1,500 subjects provided by 6 global collaborators. The material from the prospective study consisted of cDNA or gDNA derived from T cells, B-cell-depleted T cells, or PBMCs. Broad study findings and their caveats: How much clinical and demographic metadata was included differed by source and by participant, and the metadata was provided uncurated.

Enrolling through a virtual design, the prospective study's participants ranged in age from roughly 18 to 90 years and lived across 24 United States geographic areas. In the prospective study, cohorts were assigned on the basis of participant-reported clinical history obtained from a screening survey and a study questionnaire. Exposed participants were defined as having been in contact with someone with a PCR-confirmed or clinician-diagnosed COVID-19 case within 2 weeks of study entry. In the prospective study, whole blood, serum and a nasopharyngeal or oropharyngeal swab were collected from each participant by mobile phlebotomists. Participants in the prospective study had the option to provide additional blood draws and questionnaires over a roughly 2-month period. Before DNA extraction, blood samples from the prospective study were shipped at room temperature or frozen. TCRbeta CDR3 regions were amplified from genomic DNA by means of the immunoSEQ Assay, a bias-controlled multiplex PCR. The study's own analysis went as follows. Nucleated cell counts per sample were estimated from amplification of reference gene primers within the assay. To quantify the absolute abundance of each unique TCRbeta CDR3 rearrangement, sequence reads were collapsed and filtered. For each sample, productive Simpson clonality was calculated as the square root of Simpson's diversity index over productive rearrangements. Sourced from immuneACCESS, this table was stored by TCRdb with only in-frame sequences that have V and J called. A share of the clones is absent; for the studies checked, an unresolved V gene accounts for under half, and the remainder has no known explanation. The V and J calls and the clone size are those of that table, but D and trimming were determined from the DNA. This sample has some 300,000 clones in its table, and about nine tenths of those were observed once. 2.9% of the sample is in the top ten clones.

The germline V gene (reference sequence) gives CDR1 as LGHDT and CDR2 as YNNKEL. The CDR3, from cysteine to phenylalanine, totals 17 residues. Kept here is only the CDR3 DNA, which spans 51 bases and is read in frame from base 1. V is pared back by 1 base and J by 3 bases, with 19 bases lying between the germline termini. About this clone itself: The antigen this receptor binds is unknown. The record has no base qualities; no much larger clone is one base away.

The source is a woman in her forties or fifties who had been exposed to COVID-19. The specimen was PBMCs or T cells enriched from blood (not recorded which). This chain joins TRBV3-1 (or the pseudogene TRBV3-2) to TRBJ2-7; TRBD2 is a possible D gene, resting on 7 matching bases. The DNA sequence is as follows: TGTGCCAGCAGCCAAGGAACGGGGGGCCCTTTGATCTACGAGCAGTACTTC. This gives the protein CASSQGTGGPLIYEQYF.